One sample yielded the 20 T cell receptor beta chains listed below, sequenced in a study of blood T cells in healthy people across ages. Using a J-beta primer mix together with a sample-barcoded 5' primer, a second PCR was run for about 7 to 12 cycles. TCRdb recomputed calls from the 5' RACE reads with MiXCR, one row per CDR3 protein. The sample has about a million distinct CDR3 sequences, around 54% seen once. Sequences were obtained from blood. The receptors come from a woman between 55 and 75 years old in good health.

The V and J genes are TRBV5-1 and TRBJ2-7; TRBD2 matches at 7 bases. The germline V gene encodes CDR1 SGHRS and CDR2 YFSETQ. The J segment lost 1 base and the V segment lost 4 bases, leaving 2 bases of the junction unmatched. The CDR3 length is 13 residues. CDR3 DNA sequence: TGCGCCAGCAGCGAGCGGGATTCCTACGAGCAGTACTTC. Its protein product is CASSERDSYEQYF.

CDR3 amino acids: CSATPVDGYTF. CDR3 nucleotides: TGCAGTGCCACTCCAGTGGATGGCTACACCTTC. The V gene is TRBV20-1, the J gene TRBJ1-2; D uncertain. Deletions cut 6 bases from V and 6 bases from J, with 11 bases between. The CDR3 contains 11 residues. The V gene's germline CDR1 is DFQATT and CDR2 SNEGSKA (reference sequence).

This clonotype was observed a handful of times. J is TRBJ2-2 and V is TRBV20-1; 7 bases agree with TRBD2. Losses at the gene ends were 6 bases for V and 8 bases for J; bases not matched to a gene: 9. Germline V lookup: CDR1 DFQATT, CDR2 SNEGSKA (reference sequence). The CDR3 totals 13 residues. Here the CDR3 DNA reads TGCAGTGCCGGCGGGAGAACGTCAGGGGAGCTGTTTTTT. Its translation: CSAGGRTSGELFF.

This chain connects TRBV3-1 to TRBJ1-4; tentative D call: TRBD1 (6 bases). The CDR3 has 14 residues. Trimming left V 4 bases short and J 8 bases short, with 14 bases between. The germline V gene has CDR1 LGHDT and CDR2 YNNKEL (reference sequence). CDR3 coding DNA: TGTGCCAGCAGCCCCCGGCAGGGGATCGAAAAACTGTTTTTT. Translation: CASSPRQGIEKLFF.

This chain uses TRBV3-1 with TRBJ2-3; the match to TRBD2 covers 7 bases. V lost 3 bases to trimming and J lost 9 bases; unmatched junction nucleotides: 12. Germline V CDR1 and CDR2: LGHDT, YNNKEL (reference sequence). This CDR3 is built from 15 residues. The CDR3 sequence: CASSHTSAPGWTQYF. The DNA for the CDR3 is TGTGCCAGCAGCCATACTAGCGCCCCAGGCTGGACGCAGTATTTT.

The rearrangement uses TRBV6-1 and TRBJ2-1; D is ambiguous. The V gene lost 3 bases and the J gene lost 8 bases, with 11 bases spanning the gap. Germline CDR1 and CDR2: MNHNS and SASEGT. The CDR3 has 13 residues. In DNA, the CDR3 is TGTGCCAGCAGTGACGGGTCCGTATATGAGCAGTTCTTC. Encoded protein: CASSDGSVYEQFF.

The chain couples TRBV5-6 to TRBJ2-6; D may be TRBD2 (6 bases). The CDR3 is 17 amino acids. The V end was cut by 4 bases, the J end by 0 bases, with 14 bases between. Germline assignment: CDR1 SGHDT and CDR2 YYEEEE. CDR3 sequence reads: CASSRTSRRSGANVLTF. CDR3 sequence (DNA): TGTGCCAGCAGCAGAACTAGCCGACGCTCTGGGGCCAACGTCCTGACTTTC.

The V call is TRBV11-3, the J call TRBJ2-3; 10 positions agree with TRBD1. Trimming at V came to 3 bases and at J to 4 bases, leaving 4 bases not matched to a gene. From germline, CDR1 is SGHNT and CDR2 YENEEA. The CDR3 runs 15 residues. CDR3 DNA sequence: TGTGCCAGCAGCTTGGGGGACAGGGGAGCAGATACGCAGTATTTT. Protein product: CASSLGDRGADTQYF.

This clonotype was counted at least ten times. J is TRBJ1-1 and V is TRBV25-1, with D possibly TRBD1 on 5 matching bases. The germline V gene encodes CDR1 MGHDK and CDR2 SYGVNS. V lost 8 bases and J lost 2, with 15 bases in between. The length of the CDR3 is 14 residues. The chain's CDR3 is CASGTGGGNTEAFF. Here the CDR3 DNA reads TGTGCCAGCGGAACTGGGGGGGGAAACACTGAAGCTTTCTTT.

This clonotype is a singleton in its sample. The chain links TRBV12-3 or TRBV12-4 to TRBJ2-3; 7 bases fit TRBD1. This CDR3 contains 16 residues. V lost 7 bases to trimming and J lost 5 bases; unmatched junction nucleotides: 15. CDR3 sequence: CASTPPGGLFIDTQYF. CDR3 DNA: TGTGCCAGCACCCCCCCAGGGGGTCTTTTCATAGATACGCAGTATTTT.

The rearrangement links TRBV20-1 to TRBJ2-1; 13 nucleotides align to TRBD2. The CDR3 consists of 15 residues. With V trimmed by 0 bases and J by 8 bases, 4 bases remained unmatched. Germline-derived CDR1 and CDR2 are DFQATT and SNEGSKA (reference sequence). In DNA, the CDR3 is TGCAGTGCTAGAGATACTAGCGGGAGGGCTCATGAGCAGTTCTTC. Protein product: CSARDTSGRAHEQFF.

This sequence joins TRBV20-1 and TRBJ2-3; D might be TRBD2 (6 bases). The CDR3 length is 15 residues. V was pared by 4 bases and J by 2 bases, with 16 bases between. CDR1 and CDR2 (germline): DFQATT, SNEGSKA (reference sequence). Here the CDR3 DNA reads TGCAGTGCTATATTTACGGGAGCACTCACAGATACGCAGTATTTT. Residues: CSAIFTGALTDTQYF.

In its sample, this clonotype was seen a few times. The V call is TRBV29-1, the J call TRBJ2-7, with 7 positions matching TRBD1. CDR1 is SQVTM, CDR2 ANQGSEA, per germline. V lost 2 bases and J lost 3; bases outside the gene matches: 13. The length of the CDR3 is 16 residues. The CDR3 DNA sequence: TGCAGCGTTGAAAGTCTCTCGGGGACAGCTAACTACGAGCAGTACTTC. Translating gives CSVESLSGTANYEQYF.

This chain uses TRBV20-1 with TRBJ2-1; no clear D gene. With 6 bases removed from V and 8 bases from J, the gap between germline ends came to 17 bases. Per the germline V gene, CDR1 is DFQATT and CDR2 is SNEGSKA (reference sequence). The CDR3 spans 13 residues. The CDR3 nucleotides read TGCAGTGCAGCCGGCGGCCTTTGGCATGAGCAGTTCTTC. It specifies CSAAGGLWHEQFF.

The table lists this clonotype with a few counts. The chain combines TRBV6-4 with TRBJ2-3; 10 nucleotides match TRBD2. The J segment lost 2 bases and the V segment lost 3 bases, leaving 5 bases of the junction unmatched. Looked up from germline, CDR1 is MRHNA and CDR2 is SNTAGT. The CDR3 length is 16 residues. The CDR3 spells CASSESGTSDTDTQYF. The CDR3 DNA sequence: TGTGCCAGCAGTGAGAGCGGGACTAGCGACACAGATACGCAGTATTTT.

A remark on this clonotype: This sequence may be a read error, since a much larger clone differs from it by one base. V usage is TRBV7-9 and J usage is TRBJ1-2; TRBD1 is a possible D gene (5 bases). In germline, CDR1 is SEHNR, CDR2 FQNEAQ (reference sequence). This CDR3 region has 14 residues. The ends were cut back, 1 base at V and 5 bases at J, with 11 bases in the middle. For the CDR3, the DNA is TGTGCCAGCAGCTTAGTAGGACAATTTTATGGCTACACCTTC. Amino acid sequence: CASSLVGQFYGYTF.

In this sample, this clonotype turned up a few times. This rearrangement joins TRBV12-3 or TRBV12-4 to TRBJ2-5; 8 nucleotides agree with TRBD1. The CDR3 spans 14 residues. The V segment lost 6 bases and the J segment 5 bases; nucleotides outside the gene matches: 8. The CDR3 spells CASSQGASPETQYF. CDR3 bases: TGTGCCAGCAGCCAGGGGGCGTCACCGGAGACCCAGTACTTC.

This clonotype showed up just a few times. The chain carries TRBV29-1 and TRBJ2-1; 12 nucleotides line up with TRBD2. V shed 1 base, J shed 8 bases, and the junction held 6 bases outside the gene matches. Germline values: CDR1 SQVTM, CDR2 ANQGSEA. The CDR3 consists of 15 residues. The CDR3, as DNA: TGCAGCGTTGAAGGGACTAGCGGGGTTTTCGATGAGCAGTTCTTC. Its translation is CSVEGTSGVFDEQFF.

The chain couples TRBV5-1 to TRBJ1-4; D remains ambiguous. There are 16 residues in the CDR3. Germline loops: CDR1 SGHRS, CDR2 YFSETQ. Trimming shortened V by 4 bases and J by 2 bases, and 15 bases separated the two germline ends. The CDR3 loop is CASSREIRRTNEKLFF. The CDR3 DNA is TGCGCCAGCAGCCGTGAAATCAGGAGGACTAATGAAAAACTGTTTTTT. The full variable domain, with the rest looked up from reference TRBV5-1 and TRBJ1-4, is KAGVTQTPRYLIKTRGQQVTLSCSPISGHRSVSWYQQTPGQGLQFLFEYFSETQRNKGNFPGRFSGRQFSNSRSEMNVSTLELGDSALYLCASSREIRRTNEKLFFGSGTQLSVL.

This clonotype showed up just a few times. The CDR3 here is CSVVPAGLAYEQYF. The CDR3 nucleotides are TGCAGCGTTGTTCCGGCGGGACTGGCCTACGAGCAGTACTTC. V is TRBV29-1 and J is TRBJ2-7; possibly TRBD2 for D (6 bases). V gave up 4 bases and J gave up 2 bases, with 15 bases separating them. The CDR3 length is 14 residues. CDR1 SQVTM and CDR2 ANQGSEA come from the germline V gene.